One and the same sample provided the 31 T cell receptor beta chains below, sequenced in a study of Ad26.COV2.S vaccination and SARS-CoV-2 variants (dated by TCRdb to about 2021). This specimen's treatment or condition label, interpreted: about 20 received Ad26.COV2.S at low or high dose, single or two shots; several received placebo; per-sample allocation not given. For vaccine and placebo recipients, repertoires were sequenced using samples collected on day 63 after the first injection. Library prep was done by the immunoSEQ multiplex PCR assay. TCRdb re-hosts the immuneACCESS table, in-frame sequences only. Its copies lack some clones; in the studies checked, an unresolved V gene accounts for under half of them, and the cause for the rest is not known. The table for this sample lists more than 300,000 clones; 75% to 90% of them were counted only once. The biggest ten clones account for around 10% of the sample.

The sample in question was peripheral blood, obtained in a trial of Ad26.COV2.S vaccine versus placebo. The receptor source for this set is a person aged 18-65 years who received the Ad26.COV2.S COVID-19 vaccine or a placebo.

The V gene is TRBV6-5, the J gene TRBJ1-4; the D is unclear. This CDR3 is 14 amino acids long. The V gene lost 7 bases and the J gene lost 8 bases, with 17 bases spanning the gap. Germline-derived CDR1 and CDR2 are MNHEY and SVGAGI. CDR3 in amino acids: CASTRLRPHEKLFF. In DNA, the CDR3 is TGTGCCAGCACCCGCCTACGCCCGCACGAAAAACTGTTTTTT.

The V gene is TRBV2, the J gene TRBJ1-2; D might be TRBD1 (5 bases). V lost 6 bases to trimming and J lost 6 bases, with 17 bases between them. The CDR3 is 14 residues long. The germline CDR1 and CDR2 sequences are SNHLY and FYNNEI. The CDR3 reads CASRGDEGAHGYTF. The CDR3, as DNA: TGTGCCAGCAGGGGGGATGAGGGCGCCCATGGCTACACCTTC.

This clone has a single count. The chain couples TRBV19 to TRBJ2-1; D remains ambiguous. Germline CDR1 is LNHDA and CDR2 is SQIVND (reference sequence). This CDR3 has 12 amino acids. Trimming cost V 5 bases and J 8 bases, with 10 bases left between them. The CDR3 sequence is CASSPDSHEQFF. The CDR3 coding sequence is TGTGCCAGTAGTCCTGACTCCCATGAGCAGTTCTTC.

The CDR3 DNA reads TGTGCCAGCAGCCCATACCCTCTAGCGGATCTCTCCTACGAGCAGTACTTC. This encodes CASSPYPLADLSYEQYF. The chain links TRBV7-8 to TRBJ2-7, with TRBD2 matching 7 bases. V lost 5 bases and J lost 0; bases outside the gene matches: 13. CDR3 length: 17 residues. Germline V gives CDR1 SGHVS, CDR2 FQNEAQ.

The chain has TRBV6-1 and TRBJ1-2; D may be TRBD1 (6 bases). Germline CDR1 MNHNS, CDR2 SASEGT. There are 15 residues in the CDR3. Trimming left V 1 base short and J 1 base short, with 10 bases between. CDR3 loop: CASSEERGGNYGYTF. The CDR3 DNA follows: TGTGCCAGCAGTGAAGAGAGAGGGGGTAACTATGGCTACACCTTC.

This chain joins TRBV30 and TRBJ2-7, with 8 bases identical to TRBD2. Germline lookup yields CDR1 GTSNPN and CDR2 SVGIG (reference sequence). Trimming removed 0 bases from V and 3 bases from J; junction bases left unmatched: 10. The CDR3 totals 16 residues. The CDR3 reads CAWSVPERGGNYEQYF. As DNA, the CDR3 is TGTGCCTGGAGTGTACCGGAACGGGGGGGAAACTACGAGCAGTACTTC. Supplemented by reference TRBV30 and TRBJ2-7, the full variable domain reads SQTIHQWPATLVQPVGSPLSLECTVEGTSNPNLYWYRQAAGRGLQLLFYSVGIGQISSEVPQNLSASRPQDRQFILSSKKLLLSDSGFYLCAWSVPERGGNYEQYFGPGTRLTVT.

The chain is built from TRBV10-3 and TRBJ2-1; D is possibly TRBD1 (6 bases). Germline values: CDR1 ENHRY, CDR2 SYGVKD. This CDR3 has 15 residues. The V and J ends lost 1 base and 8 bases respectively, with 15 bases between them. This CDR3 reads CAISELPGSGDEQFF. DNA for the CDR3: TGTGCCATCAGTGAGTTACCGGGCTCAGGGGATGAGCAGTTCTTC.

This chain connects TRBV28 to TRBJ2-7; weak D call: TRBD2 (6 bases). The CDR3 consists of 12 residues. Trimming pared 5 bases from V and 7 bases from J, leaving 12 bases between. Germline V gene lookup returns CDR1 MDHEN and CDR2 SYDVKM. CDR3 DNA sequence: TGTGCCAGCAGTGTTAGGGGAGGAGAGCAGTACTTC. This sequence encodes CASSVRGGEQYF.

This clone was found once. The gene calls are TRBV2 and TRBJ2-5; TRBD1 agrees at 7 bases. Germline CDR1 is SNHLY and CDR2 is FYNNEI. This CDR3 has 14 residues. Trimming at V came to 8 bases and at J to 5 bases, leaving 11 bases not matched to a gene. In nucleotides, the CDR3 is TGTGCCAGCCTTGGGACAGTCGGTAGGGAGACCCAGTACTTC. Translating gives CASLGTVGRETQYF. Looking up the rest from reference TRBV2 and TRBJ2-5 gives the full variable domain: EPEVTQTPSHQVTQMGQEVILRCVPISNHLYFYWYRQILGQKVEFLVSFYNNEISEKSEIFDDQFSVERPDGSNFTLKIRSTKLEDSAMYFCASLGTVGRETQYFGPGTRLLVL.

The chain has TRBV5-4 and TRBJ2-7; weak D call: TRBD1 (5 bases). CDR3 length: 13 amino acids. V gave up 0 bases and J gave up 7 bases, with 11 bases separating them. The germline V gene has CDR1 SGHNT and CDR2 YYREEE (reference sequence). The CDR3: CASSLAGAAEQYF. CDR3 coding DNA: TGTGCCAGCAGCTTGGCTGGGGCCGCTGAGCAGTACTTC. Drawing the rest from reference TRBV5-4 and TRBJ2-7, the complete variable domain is ETGVTQSPTHLIKTRGQQVTLRCSSQSGHNTVSWYQQALGQGPQFIFQYYREEENGRGNFPPRFSGLQFPNYSSELNVNALELDDSALYLCASSLAGAAEQYFGPGTRLTVT.

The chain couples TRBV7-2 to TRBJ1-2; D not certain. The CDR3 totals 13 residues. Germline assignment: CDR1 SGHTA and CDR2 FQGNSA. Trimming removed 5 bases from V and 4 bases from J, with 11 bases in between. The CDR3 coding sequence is TGTGCCAGCAGCACGGACGGTCTCTATGGCTACACCTTC. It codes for CASSTDGLYGYTF.

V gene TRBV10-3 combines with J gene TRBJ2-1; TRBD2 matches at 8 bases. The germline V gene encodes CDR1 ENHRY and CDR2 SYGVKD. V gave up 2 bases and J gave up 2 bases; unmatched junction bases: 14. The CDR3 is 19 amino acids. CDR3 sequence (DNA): TGTGCCATCAGTGAGCGAGCGGGAGCAAGTACGTCCCCCTACAATGAGCAGTTCTTC. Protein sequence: CAISERAGASTSPYNEQFF.

The CDR3 coding sequence is TGTGCCATCGGGGAGAGGGAAGGCTACACCTTC. It yields the protein CAIGEREGYTF. This sequence joins TRBV10-3 and TRBJ1-2; D gene unclear. The CDR3 spans 11 residues. CDR1 is ENHRY and CDR2 is SYGVKD in the germline V gene. The V end lost 8 bases, the J end lost 8 bases, and 12 bases lay between the germline ends.

The CDR3 loop is CASSDRGGYSTDTQYF. CDR3 bases: TGTGCCAGCAGTGACCGCGGGGGCTATAGCACAGATACGCAGTATTTT. This sequence joins TRBV6-4 and TRBJ2-3; D may be TRBD2 (7 bases). Germline-derived CDR1 and CDR2 are MRHNA and SNTAGT. V was cut by 2 bases and J by 0 bases, with 12 bases left in between. The CDR3 length is 16 residues.

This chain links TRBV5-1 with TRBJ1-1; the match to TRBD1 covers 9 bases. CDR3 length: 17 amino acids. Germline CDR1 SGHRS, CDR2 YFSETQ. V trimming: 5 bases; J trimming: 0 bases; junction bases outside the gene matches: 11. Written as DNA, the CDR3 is TGCGCCAGCAGTTTCGGACAGGGGTCAAACCTGAACACTGAAGCTTTCTTT. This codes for CASSFGQGSNLNTEAFF. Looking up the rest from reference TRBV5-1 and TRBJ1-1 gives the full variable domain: KAGVTQTPRYLIKTRGQQVTLSCSPISGHRSVSWYQQTPGQGLQFLFEYFSETQRNKGNFPGRFSGRQFSNSRSEMNVSTLELGDSALYLCASSFGQGSNLNTEAFFGQGTRLTVV.

CDR3 sequence reads: CASTIHNEQFF. The CDR3 nucleotides are TGTGCCAGCACCATCCACAATGAGCAGTTCTTC. This sequence joins TRBV12-3 or TRBV12-4 and TRBJ2-1; D gene ambiguous. This CDR3 is 11 amino acids long. V lost 7 bases to trimming and J lost 5 bases, with 6 bases between them.

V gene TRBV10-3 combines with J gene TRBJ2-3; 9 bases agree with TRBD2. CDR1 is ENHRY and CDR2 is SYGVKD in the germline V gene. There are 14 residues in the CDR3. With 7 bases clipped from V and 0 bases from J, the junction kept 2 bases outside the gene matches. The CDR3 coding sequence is TGTGCCATCACAACTAGCGGGAGCACAGATACGCAGTATTTT. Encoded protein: CAITTSGSTDTQYF.

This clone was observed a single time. The CDR3: CAWSVWGIGGQPQHF. The CDR3 coding sequence is TGTGCCTGGAGTGTTTGGGGGATAGGAGGGCAGCCCCAGCATTTT. The V and J genes are TRBV30 and TRBJ1-5; the D gene is possibly TRBD1 (5 bases). Germline CDR1 reads GTSNPN; CDR2 reads SVGIG (reference sequence). The V and J ends lost 0 bases and 7 bases respectively, with 16 bases between them. The CDR3 has 15 residues.

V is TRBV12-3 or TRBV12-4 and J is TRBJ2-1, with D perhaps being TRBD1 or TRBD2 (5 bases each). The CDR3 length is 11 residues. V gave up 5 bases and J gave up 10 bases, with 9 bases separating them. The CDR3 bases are TGTGCCAGCAGTCCTGGGACCGAGCAGTTCTTC. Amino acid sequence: CASSPGTEQFF.

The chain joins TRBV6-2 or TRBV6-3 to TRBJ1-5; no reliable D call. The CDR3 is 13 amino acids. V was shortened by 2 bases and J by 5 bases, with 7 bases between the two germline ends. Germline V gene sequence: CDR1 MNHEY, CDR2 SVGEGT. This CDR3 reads CASSYAADQPQHF. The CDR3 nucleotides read TGTGCCAGCAGTTACGCGGCGGATCAGCCCCAGCATTTT.

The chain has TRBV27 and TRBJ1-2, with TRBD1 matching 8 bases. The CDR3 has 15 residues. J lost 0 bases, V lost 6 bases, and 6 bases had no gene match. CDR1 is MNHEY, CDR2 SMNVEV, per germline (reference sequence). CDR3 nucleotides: TGTGCCAGCAGGTCTCCGGGACAGGCTAACTATGGCTACACCTTC. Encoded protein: CASRSPGQANYGYTF.

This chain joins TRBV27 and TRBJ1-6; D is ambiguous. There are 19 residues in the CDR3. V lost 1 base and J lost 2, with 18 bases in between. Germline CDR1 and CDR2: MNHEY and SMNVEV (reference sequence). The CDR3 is CASSLFDPSGRTYNSPLHF. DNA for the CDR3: TGTGCCAGCAGTTTATTCGACCCCAGCGGAAGAACCTATAATTCACCCCTCCACTTT.

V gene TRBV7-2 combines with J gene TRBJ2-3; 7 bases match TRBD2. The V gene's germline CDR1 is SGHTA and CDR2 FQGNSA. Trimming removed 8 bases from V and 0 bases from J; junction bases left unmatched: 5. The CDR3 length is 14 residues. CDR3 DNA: TGTGCCAGCGTCCGGGGAGGGAGCACAGATACGCAGTATTTT. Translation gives CASVRGGSTDTQYF.

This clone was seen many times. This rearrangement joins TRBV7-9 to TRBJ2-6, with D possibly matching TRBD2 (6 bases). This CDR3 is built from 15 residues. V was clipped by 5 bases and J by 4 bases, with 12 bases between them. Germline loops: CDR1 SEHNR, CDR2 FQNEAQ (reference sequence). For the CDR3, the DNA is TGTGCCAGCAGCCCCGGGACTGCCGGGGCCAACGTCCTGACTTTC. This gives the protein CASSPGTAGANVLTF.

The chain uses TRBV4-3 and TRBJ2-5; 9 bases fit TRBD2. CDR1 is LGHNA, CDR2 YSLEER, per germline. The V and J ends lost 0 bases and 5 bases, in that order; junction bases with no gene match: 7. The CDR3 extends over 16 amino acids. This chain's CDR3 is CASSQDRGTSWETQYF. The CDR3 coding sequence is TGCGCCAGCAGCCAAGATCGGGGGACTAGCTGGGAGACCCAGTACTTC.

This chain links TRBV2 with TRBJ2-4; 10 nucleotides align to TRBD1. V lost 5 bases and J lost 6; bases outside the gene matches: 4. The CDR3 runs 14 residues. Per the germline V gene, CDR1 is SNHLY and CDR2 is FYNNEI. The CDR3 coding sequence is TGTGCCAGCAGTCAGGACAGGGGGTTAAACATTCAGTACTTC. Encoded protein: CASSQDRGLNIQYF.

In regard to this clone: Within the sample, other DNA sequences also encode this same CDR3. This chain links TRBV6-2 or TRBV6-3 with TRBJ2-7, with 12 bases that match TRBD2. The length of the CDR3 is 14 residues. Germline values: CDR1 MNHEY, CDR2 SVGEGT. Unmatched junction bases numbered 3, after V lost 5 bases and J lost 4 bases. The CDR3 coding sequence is TGTGCCAGCAGTCGGACTAGCGGGACTTACGAGCAGTACTTC. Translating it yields CASSRTSGTYEQYF.

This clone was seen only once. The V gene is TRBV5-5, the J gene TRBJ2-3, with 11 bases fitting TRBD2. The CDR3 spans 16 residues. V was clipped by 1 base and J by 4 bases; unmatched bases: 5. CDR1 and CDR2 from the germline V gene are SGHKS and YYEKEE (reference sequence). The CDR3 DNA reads TGTGCCAGCAGCTTGATTAGCGGGGGGGCCGCAGATACGCAGTATTTT. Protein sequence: CASSLISGGAADTQYF. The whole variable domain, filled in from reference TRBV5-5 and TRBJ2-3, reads DAGVTQSPTHLIKTRGQQVTLRCSPISGHKSVSWYQQVLGQGPQFIFQYYEKEERGRGNFPDRFSARQFPNYSSELNVNALLLGDSALYLCASSLISGGAADTQYFGPGTRLTVL.

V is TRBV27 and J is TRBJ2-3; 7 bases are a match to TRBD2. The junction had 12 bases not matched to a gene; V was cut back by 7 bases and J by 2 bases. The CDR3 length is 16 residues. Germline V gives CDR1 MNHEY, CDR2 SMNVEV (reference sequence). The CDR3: CASTQAPAGPTDTQYF. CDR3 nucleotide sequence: TGTGCCAGCACTCAAGCTCCAGCGGGACCCACAGATACGCAGTATTTT.

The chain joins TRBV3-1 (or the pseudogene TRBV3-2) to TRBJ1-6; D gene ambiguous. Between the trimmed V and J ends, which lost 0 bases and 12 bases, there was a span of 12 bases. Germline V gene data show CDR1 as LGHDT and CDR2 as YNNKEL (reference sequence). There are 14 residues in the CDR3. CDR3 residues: CASSQDNQFRPLHF. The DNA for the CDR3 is TGTGCCAGCAGCCAAGATAATCAGTTTCGACCCCTCCACTTT.

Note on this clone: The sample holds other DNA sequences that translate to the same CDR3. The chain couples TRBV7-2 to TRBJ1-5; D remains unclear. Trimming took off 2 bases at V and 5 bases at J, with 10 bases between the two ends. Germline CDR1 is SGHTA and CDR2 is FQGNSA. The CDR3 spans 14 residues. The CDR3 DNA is TGTGCCAGCAGCTTATTATCCGGGGATCAGCCCCAGCATTTT. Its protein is CASSLLSGDQPQHF.